This T cell receptor beta chain came from a study of shared clonotypes between healthy human individuals. Study-wide context: Per-donor plates numbered three CD4 naive, three CD4 memory, two CD8 naive and one CD8 memory.

General study findings and limits: Non-shared clonotypes displayed generation probabilities falling below those of clonotypes present in all four donors.

Partitioning of CD4+ cells yielded a CD45RA+ naive subset and a CD45RA-negative memory subset. The V gene lost 2 bases and the J gene lost 3 bases, with 8 bases spanning the gap. Germline V CDR1 and CDR2: GTSNPN, SVGIG (reference sequence). The CDR3 length is 13 residues. The protocol was immunoSEQ multiplex PCR, while the TCRdb copy is restricted to in-frame clones and leaves out a portion. The sample includes about 2.4 million clones, 80% to 95% of them seen just once. Worth noting for this clone: Its antigen is undetermined. This sample includes further DNA sequences coding for the same CDR3.

Sequencing was carried out using naive CD4+ T cells from PBMCs. The sample's subset: CD45RA+ positively selected. The TCR sequence derives from a man between 18 and 35 years old in good health. Some clones in this sample may be carry-over from other donors' samples. The chain links TRBV30 to TRBJ1-3; a weak D match, TRBD1 (6 bases). The CDR3 nucleotides read TGTGCCTGGAGTACAGGGAGTGGAAACACCATATATTTT. This gives the protein CAWSTGSGNTIYF.